This is a list of T cell receptor beta chains from one sample in a study of CD8 T cells in ankylosing spondylitis. TCRdb re-derived calls from the 5' RACE reads in MiXCR, one entry per CDR3 protein. The data show 240,000 or so distinct CDR3 sequences, approximately 11% seen once. Sequencing input: blood, either unsorted or a sorted T cell fraction (not recorded which). All receptors derive from a male donor with ankylosing spondylitis or in good health (not recorded which). CDR3s include the opening cysteine and the closing phenylalanine or tryptophan. The D gene is left open where the match is weak. Expanded clones are given a class, and other clones once, few, many or no size at all.

d_gene: -; j_gene: TRBJ2-1; abundance: many; v_gene: TRBV6-1; CDR3nt: TGTGCCAGCATTGACCAATCCTCCTACAATGAGCAGTTCTTC; CDR3aa: CASIDQSSYNEQFF
d_gene: TRBD1; j_gene: TRBJ1-1; abundance: many; v_gene: TRBV5-1; CDR3nt: TGCGCCAGCAGCCCAAGGGACAGGGGGCAAACTGAAGCTTTCTTT; CDR3aa: CASSPRDRGQTEAFF
d_gene: -; j_gene: TRBJ2-1; abundance: many; v_gene: TRBV12-3/TRBV12-4; CDR3nt: TGCGCCAGCAGCTTGGGAGATGAGCAGTTCTTC; CDR3aa: CASSLGDEQFF
d_gene: -; j_gene: TRBJ2-5; abundance: many; v_gene: TRBV20-1; CDR3nt: TGCAGCCACAGAGGGGATAGTAGTTTAGAGACCCAGTACTTC; CDR3aa: CSHRGDSSLETQYF
d_gene: -; j_gene: TRBJ2-3; abundance: -; v_gene: TRBV7-9; CDR3nt: TGTGCCAGCAGCTCCCGGCTAGATACGCAGTATTTT; CDR3aa: CASSSRLDTQYF
d_gene: -; j_gene: TRBJ2-7; abundance: -; v_gene: TRBV7-6; CDR3nt: TGTGCCAGCAGCCCCCGGAGAGGCGGCAGCTCCTACGAGCAGTACTTC; CDR3aa: CASSPRRGGSSYEQYF
d_gene: -; j_gene: TRBJ1-1; abundance: many; v_gene: TRBV10-3; CDR3nt: TGTGCCATCAGTCGGAGTCAGACTGAAGCTTTCTTT; CDR3aa: CAISRSQTEAFF
d_gene: TRBD1; j_gene: TRBJ2-3; abundance: many; v_gene: TRBV7-2; CDR3nt: TGTGCCAGCAGTTCCGGGACAGCGACAGATACGCAGTATTTT; CDR3aa: CASSSGTATDTQYF
d_gene: -; j_gene: TRBJ2-4; abundance: many; v_gene: TRBV5-1; CDR3nt: TGCGCCAGCAGTCTGGGGAACATTCAGTACTTC; CDR3aa: CASSLGNIQYF
d_gene: -; j_gene: TRBJ2-7; abundance: many; v_gene: TRBV20-1; CDR3nt: TGCAGTGCTAGTAGGGGGGATGTCTACGAGCAGTACTTC; CDR3aa: CSASRGDVYEQYF
d_gene: -; j_gene: TRBJ2-2; abundance: -; v_gene: TRBV10-3; CDR3nt: TGTGCCATCAGTGCGGCGGCGGGCCCGGCCGCCGGGGAGCTGTTTTTT; CDR3aa: CAISAAAGPAAGELFF
d_gene: TRBD2; j_gene: TRBJ2-1; abundance: few; v_gene: TRBV3-1; CDR3nt: TGTGCCAGCAGCCCCGTTCTAGCGGGGGTTAGTAATGAGCAGTTCTTC; CDR3aa: CASSPVLAGVSNEQFF
d_gene: -; j_gene: TRBJ1-3; abundance: many; v_gene: TRBV12-3/TRBV12-4; CDR3nt: TGTGCCAGCAGTTTCCCACCTCCGGGCAGTGGAAACACCATATATTTT; CDR3aa: CASSFPPPGSGNTIYF
d_gene: -; j_gene: TRBJ1-5; abundance: many; v_gene: TRBV20-1; CDR3nt: TGCAGTGCTAGAGCTTTTCTAAATCAGCCCCAGCATTTT; CDR3aa: CSARAFLNQPQHF
d_gene: -; j_gene: TRBJ2-5; abundance: many; v_gene: TRBV5-1; CDR3nt: TGCGCCAGCAGTAGGACGGTGCCTTTCCAAGAGACCCAGTACTTC; CDR3aa: CASSRTVPFQETQYF
d_gene: -; j_gene: TRBJ2-3; abundance: many; v_gene: TRBV5-1; CDR3nt: TGCGCCAGCAGCTTGGGGTCTGGGGGGGGCTACACAGATACGCAGTATTTT; CDR3aa: CASSLGSGGGYTDTQYF
d_gene: -; j_gene: TRBJ2-3; abundance: -; v_gene: TRBV14; CDR3nt: TGTGCCAGCAGCCAAGATGGGTCAACAGATACGCAGTATTTT; CDR3aa: CASSQDGSTDTQYF
d_gene: -; j_gene: TRBJ2-7; abundance: many; v_gene: TRBV21-1; CDR3nt: TGTGCCAGCAGCGCCGACAGGGAGTCCCTCTACGAGCAGTACTTC; CDR3aa: CASSADRESLYEQYF
d_gene: -; j_gene: TRBJ2-1; abundance: -; v_gene: TRBV24-1; CDR3nt: TGTGCCACCAGTGATTTGGACTTAATACGGCAGTTCTTC; CDR3aa: CATSDLDLIRQFF
d_gene: -; j_gene: TRBJ2-7; abundance: -; v_gene: TRBV7-6; CDR3nt: TGTGCCAGCAGCCATCGTGCAGACGAGCAGTACTTC; CDR3aa: CASSHRADEQYF
d_gene: -; j_gene: TRBJ2-7; abundance: many; v_gene: TRBV10-3; CDR3nt: TGTGCCATCAGCGCTTTTGGGAACTACGAGCAGTACTTC; CDR3aa: CAISAFGNYEQYF
d_gene: -; j_gene: TRBJ2-7; abundance: few; v_gene: TRBV12-2; CDR3nt: TGTGCAAGTCGCTTAGCCACCTTGACTAGCGGGAATAGTTACGAGCAGTACTTC; CDR3aa: CASRLATLTSGNSYEQYF
d_gene: -; j_gene: TRBJ2-7; abundance: many; v_gene: TRBV29-1; CDR3nt: TGCAGCGTTGGCGGGACGTCTCTCTACGAGCAGTACTTC; CDR3aa: CSVGGTSLYEQYF
d_gene: -; j_gene: TRBJ2-7; abundance: -; v_gene: TRBV7-2; CDR3nt: TGTGCCAGCAGCTTAGCTTCCGGGAGTGGGTCCTACGAGCAGTACTTC; CDR3aa: CASSLASGSGSYEQYF
d_gene: TRBD1; j_gene: TRBJ1-1; abundance: many; v_gene: TRBV29-1; CDR3nt: TGCAGCGTGGGCCGGGACAGGGGTCCCGAAGCTTTCTTT; CDR3aa: CSVGRDRGPEAFF
d_gene: -; j_gene: TRBJ2-7; abundance: many; v_gene: TRBV20-1; CDR3nt: TGCAGTGCTAGAGATACTGCAGGGGCCGGCGAGCAGTACTTC; CDR3aa: CSARDTAGAGEQYF
d_gene: -; j_gene: TRBJ2-5; abundance: many; v_gene: TRBV15; CDR3nt: TGTGCCACCAGCAGAAATGAAGAGACCCAGTACTTC; CDR3aa: CATSRNEETQYF
d_gene: TRBD1; j_gene: TRBJ1-5; abundance: many; v_gene: TRBV10-3; CDR3nt: TGTGCCATCAGTGAACAGGGGGCTGGGCAGCCCCAGCATTTT; CDR3aa: CAISEQGAGQPQHF
d_gene: -; j_gene: TRBJ1-1; abundance: once; v_gene: TRBV2; CDR3nt: TGTGCCAGCATTCAGGGAGGCACTGAAGCTTTCTTT; CDR3aa: CASIQGGTEAFF
d_gene: -; j_gene: TRBJ1-1; abundance: few; v_gene: TRBV28; CDR3nt: TGTGCCAGCAGAAGCGACGGTTCCACTGAAGCTTTCTTT; CDR3aa: CASRSDGSTEAFF
d_gene: TRBD2; j_gene: TRBJ2-3; abundance: many; v_gene: TRBV5-1; CDR3nt: TGCGCCAGCAGCTCCCCCACTAGCGGGGGGGCCTCCGATACGCAGTATTTT; CDR3aa: CASSSPTSGGASDTQYF
d_gene: TRBD2; j_gene: TRBJ2-3; abundance: many; v_gene: TRBV12-3/TRBV12-4; CDR3nt: TGTGCCAGCGTTAGCGGGGGTACAGATACGCAGTATTTT; CDR3aa: CASVSGGTDTQYF
d_gene: -; j_gene: TRBJ2-1; abundance: many; v_gene: TRBV24-1; CDR3nt: TGTGCCACCAGTTCAGCGGGGGACTCACAGGGGGGTTCCTACAATGAGCAGTTCTTC; CDR3aa: CATSSAGDSQGGSYNEQFF
d_gene: TRBD1; j_gene: TRBJ1-2; abundance: -; v_gene: TRBV7-8; CDR3nt: TGTGCCAGCAGCTTAGAGGGGACAGGGCAAATCTATGGCTACACCTTC; CDR3aa: CASSLEGTGQIYGYTF
d_gene: TRBD2; j_gene: TRBJ2-7; abundance: many; v_gene: TRBV9; CDR3nt: TGTGCCAGCGGCGGGGGAGACGAGCAGTACTTC; CDR3aa: CASGGGDEQYF
d_gene: -; j_gene: TRBJ2-6; abundance: -; v_gene: TRBV7-9; CDR3nt: TGTGCCAGCAGCTTAGCAGGTTCAGTATCTGGGGCCAACGTCCTGACTTTC; CDR3aa: CASSLAGSVSGANVLTF